This T cell receptor (beta chain) was found in a study of T cell repertoires in cytomegalovirus infection. TCRdb recomputed calls from the reads with MiXCR, one row per CDR3 protein. The profile covers around 900,000 distinct CDR3 sequences, with approximately 33% appearing a single time and about an eighth taken by the ten largest. Trimming took off 3 bases at V and 1 base at J, with 9 bases between the two ends. This CDR3 is built from 14 residues. A note on this clonotype: Antigen: not known.

This specimen consisted of cultured CD8+ T cells from PBMCs, obtained from culture after CMV antigen stimulation. The receptor's source is a human donor in good health (CMV status not recorded). Some clones in this sample may be carry-over from other donors' samples. The chain uses TRBV12-3 or TRBV12-4 and TRBJ1-1; D is unresolved. CDR3 protein: CASSLLPPNTEAFF. The CDR3 DNA reads TGTGCCAGCAGTTTGTTGCCGCCGAACACTGAAGCTTTCTTT.